Listed below are T cell receptor beta chains from one sample, sequenced in a study of blood T cell repertoires in COVID-19. This table comes from immunoSEQ multiplex PCR, and its TCRdb copy is limited to in-frame clones, with some not included. The sample has approximately 330,000 clones; more than 75% are singletons. Sequenced: peripheral blood. Receptors were obtained from a woman aged 45-59 years with active or convalescent COVID-19. Each CDR3 is given with its conserved first and last residue. Fields, in order: clone size, D gene, CDR3 length, J gene, V gene, CDR3 DNA, CDR3 protein. The D gene is left open where the match is weak. Some rows mark clone size as missing; the rest say once, few, many or name a class of expanded clone.

NA | TRBD2 | 15 | TRBJ2-7 | TRBV7-3 | TGTGCCAGCAGCTTGGGACTAGCGGGAGTTGACGAGCAGTACTTC | CASSLGLAGVDEQYF
few | NA | 12 | TRBJ2-7 | TRBV5-6 | TGTGCCAGCAGCTTGTTAGACTACGAGCAGTACTTC | CASSLLDYEQYF
NA | TRBD1 | 14 | TRBJ1-4 | TRBV6-5 | TGTGCCAGCAGTCTACGGACAGGAGGAGAAAAACTGTTTTTT | CASSLRTGGEKLFF
NA | TRBD1 | 15 | TRBJ2-7 | TRBV7-2 | TGTGCCAGCAGCCTGGACAGGGGTTACTCCTACGAGCAGTACTTC | CASSLDRGYSYEQYF
NA | NA | 15 | TRBJ1-1 | TRBV25-1 | TGTGCCAGCAGTTGGGGCACGGGGGGCAACACTGAAGCTTTCTTT | CASSWGTGGNTEAFF
NA | TRBD2 | 18 | TRBJ2-2 | TRBV4-3 | TGCGCCAGCAGCCAAACCCCCCCCTGGACTAGCGGGGCCGGGGAGCTGTTTTTT | CASSQTPPWTSGAGELFF
NA | TRBD2 | 15 | TRBJ2-3 | TRBV27 | TGTGCCAGCAGTTTGGGAGCGGGGGGGCCAGATACGCAGTATTTT | CASSLGAGGPDTQYF
NA | TRBD1 | 14 | TRBJ1-3 | TRBV6-6 | TGTGCCAGCACCCTGGGACAGGGCGGAAACACCATATATTTT | CASTLGQGGNTIYF
once | NA | 14 | TRBJ2-5 | TRBV29-1 | TGCAGCGTTGCTCGACCCGGGAGTGGAGAGACCCAGTACTTC | CSVARPGSGETQYF
NA | TRBD2 | 12 | TRBJ2-3 | TRBV10-3 | TGTGCCATCAGTGGGGGACTAGCTCCCCTTTTTTTT | CAISGGLAPLFF
NA | TRBD1 | 15 | TRBJ2-7 | TRBV6-5 | TGTGCCAGCAGCCGCCGATCGACAGGGGGCTACGAGCAGTACTTC | CASSRRSTGGYEQYF
NA | NA | 13 | TRBJ2-3 | TRBV19 | TGTGCCAGTACCCTGGGGGCTGGAGATACGCAGTATTTT | CASTLGAGDTQYF
NA | NA | 17 | TRBJ2-5 | TRBV18 | TGTGCCAGCTCACCACAAAGATCTGGACAGTCCCAAGAGACCCAGTACTTC | CASSPQRSGQSQETQYF
NA | TRBD1 | 19 | TRBJ2-5 | TRBV6-6 | TGTGCCAGCAGCTACCCGACAGGGGGACATAGGGAAGGCCAAGGGACCCAGTACTTC | CASSYPTGGHREGQGTQYF
NA | TRBD1 | 16 | TRBJ2-3 | TRBV6-2/TRBV6-3 | TGTGCCAGCAGTCGCCAGTTAGGGACAGGGGCAGATACGCAGTATTTT | CASSRQLGTGADTQYF
NA | NA | 13 | TRBJ2-2 | TRBV7-9 | TGTGCCGGATCTAACAGGAACACCGGGGAGCTGTTTTTT | CAGSNRNTGELFF
NA | TRBD1 | 15 | TRBJ1-5 | TRBV6-5 | TGTGCCAGCAGCGTGCCCCGGGGACAGGGGCAGCCCCAGCATTTT | CASSVPRGQGQPQHF
NA | TRBD1 | 14 | TRBJ2-1 | TRBV6-2/TRBV6-3 | TGTGCCAGCAGTTACCAGGGGGCGGGGAATGAGCAGTTCTTC | CASSYQGAGNEQFF
NA | TRBD2 | 18 | TRBJ2-3 | TRBV15 | TGTGCCACCAGTTCCTCCCTGGGACTAGTAGTGAGCACAGATACGCAGTATTTT | CATSSSLGLVVSTDTQYF
once | TRBD2 | 16 | TRBJ2-2 | TRBV7-2 | TGTGCCAGCAGCTTAAGGGTAGCGGGAGTCTCGGGGGAGCTGTTTTTT | CASSLRVAGVSGELFF
NA | TRBD1 | 17 | TRBJ2-3 | TRBV4-1 | TGCGCCAGCAGCCCACAAGCGTACAGGGGAGGCACAGATACGCAGTATTTT | CASSPQAYRGGTDTQYF
NA | TRBD2 | 19 | TRBJ2-1 | TRBV27 | TGTGCCAGCAGTTACCTCTCCGGGACTAGCGGGAGGGCCGGTAATGAGCAGTTCTTC | CASSYLSGTSGRAGNEQFF
NA | NA | 15 | TRBJ1-2 | TRBV4-3 | TGCGCCAGCAGCCAAAGTGGGGGCCCCAACTATGGCTACACCTTC | CASSQSGGPNYGYTF
NA | TRBD1 | 16 | TRBJ1-6 | TRBV11-1 | TGTGCCAGCAGCTTGAATGGTGGGACAGCTAATTCACCCCTCCACTTT | CASSLNGGTANSPLHF
NA | TRBD2 | 14 | TRBJ2-3 | TRBV7-2 | TGTGCCAGCAGCTTAGTAGCGGGGGTAGATACGCAGTATTTT | CASSLVAGVDTQYF
NA | NA | 15 | TRBJ2-1 | TRBV2 | TGTGCCAGCAGTGAAGGGACTCCTCTCTACAATGAGCAGTTCTTC | CASSEGTPLYNEQFF
NA | NA | 13 | TRBJ2-7 | TRBV28 | TGTGCCAGCAGTTTACAGGGTCCCTACGAGCAGTACTTC | CASSLQGPYEQYF
NA | TRBD2 | 15 | TRBJ2-1 | TRBV4-3 | TGCGCCAGCAGCCCGGGACTAGCGGGGCTCAATGAGCAGTTCTTC | CASSPGLAGLNEQFF
NA | NA | 13 | TRBJ2-1 | TRBV18 | TGTGCCAGCTCACCACGCAGGGTCAATGAGCAGTTCTTC | CASSPRRVNEQFF
NA | TRBD1 | 14 | TRBJ1-4 | TRBV18 | TGTGCCAGCTCCCGGGACAGGACTAATGAAAAACTGTTTTTT | CASSRDRTNEKLFF
NA | TRBD2 | 16 | TRBJ2-7 | TRBV18 | TGTGCCAGCTCACCACCGATGCGGGGGACCCCTAACGAGCAGTACTTC | CASSPPMRGTPNEQYF
NA | TRBD2 | 17 | TRBJ2-7 | TRBV11-2 | TGTGCCAGCAGCTTATGGTCGGGAGGGCCGGGTTGGTATGAGCAGTACTTC | CASSLWSGGPGWYEQYF
NA | NA | 15 | TRBJ1-2 | TRBV27 | TGTGCCAGCAGTTTAGTTTTTCAGGGCCAATATGGCTACACCTTC | CASSLVFQGQYGYTF
NA | NA | 14 | TRBJ2-1 | TRBV5-4 | TGTGCCAGCAGCTTCTTCCTTAGCGACAATGAGCAGTTCTTC | CASSFFLSDNEQFF
once | TRBD1 | 14 | TRBJ1-4 | TRBV2 | TGTGCCAGCAGTGGGGGACAGCTAAATGAAAAACTGTTTTTT | CASSGGQLNEKLFF
once | NA | 10 | TRBJ1-1 | TRBV30 | TGTGCCTGGAGTGACCGGGAAGCTTTCTTT | CAWSDREAFF
NA | NA | 14 | TRBJ1-4 | TRBV5-1 | TGCGCCAGCAGCTCGGTGCAGGGTAGGGAAAAACTGTTTTTT | CASSSVQGREKLFF
NA | TRBD1 | 16 | TRBJ2-3 | TRBV6-5 | TGTGCCAGCAGTTACTCGTGGGACAGAGTCACAGATACGCAGTATTTT | CASSYSWDRVTDTQYF
NA | TRBD1 | 16 | TRBJ1-1 | TRBV19 | TGTGCCAGTAGTGCCTCGCCCAGGGGGCGAATTACTGAAGCTTTCTTT | CASSASPRGRITEAFF
NA | TRBD2 | 15 | TRBJ2-1 | TRBV28 | TGTGCCAGCAGTTGGGGCGGGAGGCCGCACAATGAGCAGTTCTTC | CASSWGGRPHNEQFF
NA | NA | 12 | TRBJ1-2 | TRBV12-3/TRBV12-4 | TGTGCCAGCAGTTTATTGGAGCGAGGCTACACCTTC | CASSLLERGYTF
NA | NA | 12 | TRBJ1-1 | TRBV11-2 | TGTGCCAGCAGCTTATCCGGGATTGGAGCTTTCTTT | CASSLSGIGAFF
NA | NA | 13 | TRBJ1-4 | TRBV3-1/TRBV3-2 | TGTGCCTGCCGTAGGACCCAGGGTGGAAAACTGTTTTTT | CACRRTQGGKLFF
NA | TRBD1 | 18 | TRBJ1-6 | TRBV28 | TGTGCCAGCAGTCCCCGGGACAGGGGAAGGGTCGCGGGTTCACCCCTCCACTTT | CASSPRDRGRVAGSPLHF
NA | NA | 15 | TRBJ1-1 | TRBV5-1 | TGCGCCAGCAGCTTGGAATCCCACAGGAACACTGAAGCTTTCTTT | CASSLESHRNTEAFF
NA | NA | 15 | TRBJ2-3 | TRBV7-8 | TGTGCCAGCAGCTTAGGGGGCATAGGGACAGATACGCAGTATTTT | CASSLGGIGTDTQYF
NA | NA | 15 | TRBJ1-3 | TRBV2 | TGTGCCAGCAGTGTGACAGGCGGCTCTGGAAACACCATATATTTT | CASSVTGGSGNTIYF
NA | NA | 16 | TRBJ2-7 | TRBV18 | TGTGCCAGCTCACGAGGTGGGGAGGAGGGAAGATACGAGCAGTACTTC | CASSRGGEEGRYEQYF